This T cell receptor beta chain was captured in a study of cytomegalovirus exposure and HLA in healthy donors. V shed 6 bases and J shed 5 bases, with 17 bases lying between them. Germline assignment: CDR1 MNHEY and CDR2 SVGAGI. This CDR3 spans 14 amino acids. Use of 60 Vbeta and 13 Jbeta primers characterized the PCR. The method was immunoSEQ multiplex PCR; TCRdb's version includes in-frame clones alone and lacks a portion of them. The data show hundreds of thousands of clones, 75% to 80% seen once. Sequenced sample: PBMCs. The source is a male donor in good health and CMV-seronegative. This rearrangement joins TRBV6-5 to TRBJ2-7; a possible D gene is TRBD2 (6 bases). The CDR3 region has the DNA TGTGCCAGCAGGATGGAGGGAGGTATCGACGAGCAGTACTTC. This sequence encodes CASRMEGGIDEQYF.